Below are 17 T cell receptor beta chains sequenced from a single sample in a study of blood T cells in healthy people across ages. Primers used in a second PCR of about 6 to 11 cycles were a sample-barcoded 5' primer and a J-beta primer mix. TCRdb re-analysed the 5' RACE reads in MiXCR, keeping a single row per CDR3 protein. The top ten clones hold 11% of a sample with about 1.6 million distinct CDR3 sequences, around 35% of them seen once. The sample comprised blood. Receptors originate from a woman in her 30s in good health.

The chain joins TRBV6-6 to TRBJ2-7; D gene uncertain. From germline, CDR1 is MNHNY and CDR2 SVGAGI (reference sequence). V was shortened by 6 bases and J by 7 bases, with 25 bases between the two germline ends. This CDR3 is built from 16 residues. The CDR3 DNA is TGTGCCAGCAGACCCCCCATCGGATCGGGCGGCAATGAGCAGTACTTC. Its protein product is CASRPPIGSGGNEQYF.

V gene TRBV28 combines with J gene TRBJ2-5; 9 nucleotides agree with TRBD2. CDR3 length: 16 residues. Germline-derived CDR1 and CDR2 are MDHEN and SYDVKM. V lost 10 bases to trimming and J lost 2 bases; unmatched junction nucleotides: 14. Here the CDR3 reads CATSHLPGLAQETQYF. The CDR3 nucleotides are TGTGCCACTTCTCACCTACCGGGACTAGCACAAGAGACCCAGTACTTC.

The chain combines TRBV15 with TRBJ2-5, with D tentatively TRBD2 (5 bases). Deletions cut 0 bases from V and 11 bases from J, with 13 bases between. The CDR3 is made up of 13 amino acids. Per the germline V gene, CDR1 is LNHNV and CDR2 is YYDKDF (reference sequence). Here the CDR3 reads CATSRDSTRGQYF. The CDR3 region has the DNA TGTGCCACCAGCAGAGATTCGACCCGAGGGCAGTACTTC.

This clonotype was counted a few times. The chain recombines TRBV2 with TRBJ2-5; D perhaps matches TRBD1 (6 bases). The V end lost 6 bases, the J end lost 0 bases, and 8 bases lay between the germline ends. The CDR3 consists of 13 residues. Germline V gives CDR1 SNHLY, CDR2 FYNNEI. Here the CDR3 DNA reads TGTGCCAGCAGGACAGGCAACCAAGAGACCCAGTACTTC. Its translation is CASRTGNQETQYF. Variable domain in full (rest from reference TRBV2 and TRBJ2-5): EPEVTQTPSHQVTQMGQEVILRCVPISNHLYFYWYRQILGQKVEFLVSFYNNEISEKSEIFDDQFSVERPDGSNFTLKIRSTKLEDSAMYFCASRTGNQETQYFGPGTRLLVL.

CDR3 DNA: TGCAGTTCCTGGAGAGAAGGAGATGAAAAACTGTTTTTT. Translating gives CSSWREGDEKLFF. This chain uses TRBV29-1 with TRBJ1-4; D gene uncertain. Germline V CDR1 and CDR2: SQVTM, ANQGSEA. The CDR3 is 13 amino acids.

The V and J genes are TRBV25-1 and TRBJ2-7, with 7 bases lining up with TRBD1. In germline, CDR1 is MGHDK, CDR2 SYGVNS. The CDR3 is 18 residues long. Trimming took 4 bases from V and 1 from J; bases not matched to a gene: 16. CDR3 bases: TGTGCCAGCAGTGGGGTGGGTCTAGGGACAGCACATTCCTACGAGCAGTACTTC. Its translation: CASSGVGLGTAHSYEQYF.

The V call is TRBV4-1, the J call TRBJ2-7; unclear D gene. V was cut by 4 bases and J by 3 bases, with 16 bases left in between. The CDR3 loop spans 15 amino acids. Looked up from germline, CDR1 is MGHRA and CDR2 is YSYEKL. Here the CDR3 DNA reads TGCGCCAGCAGCCCAACCTCTCTCCTCCTCTACGAGCAGTACTTC. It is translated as CASSPTSLLLYEQYF.

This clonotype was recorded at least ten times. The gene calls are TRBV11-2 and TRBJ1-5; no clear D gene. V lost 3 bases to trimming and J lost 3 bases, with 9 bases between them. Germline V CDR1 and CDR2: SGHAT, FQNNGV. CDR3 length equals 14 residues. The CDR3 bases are TGTGCCAGCAGCTTCCCGAGGGTCAATCAGCCCCAGCATTTT. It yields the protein CASSFPRVNQPQHF.

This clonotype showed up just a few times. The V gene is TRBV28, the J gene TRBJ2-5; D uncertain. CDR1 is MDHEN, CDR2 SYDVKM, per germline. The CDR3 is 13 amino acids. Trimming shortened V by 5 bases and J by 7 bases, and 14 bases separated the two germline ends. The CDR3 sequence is CASSPRTARTQYF. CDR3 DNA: TGTGCCAGCAGTCCTAGGACCGCGAGGACCCAGTACTTC.

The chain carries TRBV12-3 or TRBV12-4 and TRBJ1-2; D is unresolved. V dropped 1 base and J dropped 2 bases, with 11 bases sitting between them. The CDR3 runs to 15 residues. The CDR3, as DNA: TGTGCCAGCAGTTTAGGCGCCTTAACGAACTATGGCTACACCTTC. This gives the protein CASSLGALTNYGYTF.

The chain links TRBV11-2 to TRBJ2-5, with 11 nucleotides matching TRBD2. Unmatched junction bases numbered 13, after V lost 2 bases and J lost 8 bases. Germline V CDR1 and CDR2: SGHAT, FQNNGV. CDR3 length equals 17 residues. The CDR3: CASSLLASGGLGGTQYF. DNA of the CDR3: TGTGCCAGCAGCTTATTGGCTAGCGGGGGGCTTGGAGGAACCCAGTACTTC.

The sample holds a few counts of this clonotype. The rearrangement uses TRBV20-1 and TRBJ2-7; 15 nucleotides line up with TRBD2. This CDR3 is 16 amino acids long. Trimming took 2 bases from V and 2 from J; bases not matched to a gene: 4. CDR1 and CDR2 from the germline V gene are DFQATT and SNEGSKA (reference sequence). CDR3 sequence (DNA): TGCAGTGCTAGACCCGGACTAGCGGGAGGGCCCTACGAGCAGTACTTC. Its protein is CSARPGLAGGPYEQYF.

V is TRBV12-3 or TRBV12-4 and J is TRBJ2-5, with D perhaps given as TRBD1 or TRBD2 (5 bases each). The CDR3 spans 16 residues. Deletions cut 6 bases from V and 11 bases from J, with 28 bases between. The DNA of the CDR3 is TGTGCCAGCAGGGGGGTGCGAGTCAGCTCCTACAATGAGCAGTACTTC. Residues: CASRGVRVSSYNEQYF.

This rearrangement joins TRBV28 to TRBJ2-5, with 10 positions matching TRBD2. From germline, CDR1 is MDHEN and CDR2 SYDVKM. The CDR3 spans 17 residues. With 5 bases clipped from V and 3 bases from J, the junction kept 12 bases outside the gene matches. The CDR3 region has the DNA TGTGCCAGCAGTATTCGCGGGCTAGCGGGAGTAGAAGAGACCCAGTACTTC. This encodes CASSIRGLAGVEETQYF.

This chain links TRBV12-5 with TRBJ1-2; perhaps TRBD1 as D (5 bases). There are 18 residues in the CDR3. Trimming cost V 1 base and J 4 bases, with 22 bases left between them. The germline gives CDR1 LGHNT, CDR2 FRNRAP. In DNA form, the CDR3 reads TGTGCTAGTGGTTTGGGAAAAATGGGACCGCAAACCCTCTATGGCTACACCTTC. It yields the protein CASGLGKMGPQTLYGYTF.

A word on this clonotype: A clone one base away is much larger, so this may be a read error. This CDR3 reads CTSSERLAGETQYF. CDR3 sequence (DNA): TGCACCAGCAGTGAGCGACTAGCGGGGGAGACCCAGTACTTC. The chain is built from TRBV10-2 and TRBJ2-5; 11 bases are a match to TRBD2. This CDR3 comprises 14 residues. CDR1 WSHSY and CDR2 SAAADI come from the germline V gene.

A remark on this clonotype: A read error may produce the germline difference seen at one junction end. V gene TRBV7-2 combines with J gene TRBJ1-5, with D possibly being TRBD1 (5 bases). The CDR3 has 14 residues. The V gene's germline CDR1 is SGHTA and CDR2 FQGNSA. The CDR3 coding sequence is TGTGTCAGCAGCCTCCTCCAGGGTTATCAGCCCCAGCATTTT. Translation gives CVSSLLQGYQPQHF.